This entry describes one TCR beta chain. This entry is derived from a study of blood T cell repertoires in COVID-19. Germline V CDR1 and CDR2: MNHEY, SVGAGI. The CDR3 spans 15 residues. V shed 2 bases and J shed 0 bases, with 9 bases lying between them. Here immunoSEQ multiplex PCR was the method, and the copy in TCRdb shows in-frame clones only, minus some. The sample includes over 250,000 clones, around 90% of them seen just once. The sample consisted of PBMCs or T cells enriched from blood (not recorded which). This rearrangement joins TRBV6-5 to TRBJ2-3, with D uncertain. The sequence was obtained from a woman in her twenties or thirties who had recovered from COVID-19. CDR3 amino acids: CASSYGQPSTDTQYF. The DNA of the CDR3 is TGTGCCAGCAGTTACGGGCAACCTAGCACAGATACGCAGTATTTT.